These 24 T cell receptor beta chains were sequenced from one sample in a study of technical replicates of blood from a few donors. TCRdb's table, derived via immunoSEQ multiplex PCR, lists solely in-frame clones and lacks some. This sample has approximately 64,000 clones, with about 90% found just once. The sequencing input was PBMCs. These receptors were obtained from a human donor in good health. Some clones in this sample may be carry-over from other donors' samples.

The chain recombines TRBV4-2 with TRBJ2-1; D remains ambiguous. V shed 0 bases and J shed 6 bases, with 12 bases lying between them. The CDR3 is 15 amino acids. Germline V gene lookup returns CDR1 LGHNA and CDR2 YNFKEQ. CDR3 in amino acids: CASSQDAGPANEQFF. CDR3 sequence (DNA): TGTGCCAGCAGCCAAGATGCAGGTCCCGCCAATGAGCAGTTCTTC.

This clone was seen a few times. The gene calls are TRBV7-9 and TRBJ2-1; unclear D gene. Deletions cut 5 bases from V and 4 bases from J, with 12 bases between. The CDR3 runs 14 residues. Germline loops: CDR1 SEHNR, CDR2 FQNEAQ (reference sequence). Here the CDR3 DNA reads TGTGCCAGCAGCCCTCCTATCACGTACAATGAGCAGTTCTTC. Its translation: CASSPPITYNEQFF.

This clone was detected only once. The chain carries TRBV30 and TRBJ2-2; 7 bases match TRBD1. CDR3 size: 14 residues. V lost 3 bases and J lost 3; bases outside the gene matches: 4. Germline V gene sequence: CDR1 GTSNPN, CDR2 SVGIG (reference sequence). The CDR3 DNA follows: TGTGCCTGGAGAGACGGGACAGACACCGGGGAGCTGTTTTTT. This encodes CAWRDGTDTGELFF. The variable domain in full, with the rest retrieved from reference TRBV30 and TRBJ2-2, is SQTIHQWPATLVQPVGSPLSLECTVEGTSNPNLYWYRQAAGRGLQLLFYSVGIGQISSEVPQNLSASRPQDRQFILSSKKLLLSDSGFYLCAWRDGTDTGELFFGEGSRLTVL.

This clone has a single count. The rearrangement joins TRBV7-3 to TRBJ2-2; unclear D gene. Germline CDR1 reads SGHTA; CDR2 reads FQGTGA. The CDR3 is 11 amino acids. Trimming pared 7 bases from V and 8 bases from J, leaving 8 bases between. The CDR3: CASTQDGELFF. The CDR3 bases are TGTGCCAGCACCCAGGATGGGGAGCTGTTTTTT.

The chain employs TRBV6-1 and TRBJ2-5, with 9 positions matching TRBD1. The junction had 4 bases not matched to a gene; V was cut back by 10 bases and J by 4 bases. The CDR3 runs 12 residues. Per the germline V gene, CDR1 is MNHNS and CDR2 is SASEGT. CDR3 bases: TGTGCCACGTTACAGGGGGCAGAGACCCAGTACTTC. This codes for CATLQGAETQYF.

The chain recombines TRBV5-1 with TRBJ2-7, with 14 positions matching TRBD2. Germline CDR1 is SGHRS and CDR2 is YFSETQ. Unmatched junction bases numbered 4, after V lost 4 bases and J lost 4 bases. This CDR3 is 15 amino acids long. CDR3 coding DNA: TGCGCCAGCAGCGGGACTAGCGGGGGTTCGTACGAGCAGTACTTC. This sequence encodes CASSGTSGGSYEQYF.

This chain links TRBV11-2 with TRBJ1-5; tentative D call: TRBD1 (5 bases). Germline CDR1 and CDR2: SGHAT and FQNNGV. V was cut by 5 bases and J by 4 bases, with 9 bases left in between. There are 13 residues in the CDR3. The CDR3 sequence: CASSPDSNQPQHF. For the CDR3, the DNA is TGTGCCAGCAGCCCCGACAGTAATCAGCCCCAGCATTTT.

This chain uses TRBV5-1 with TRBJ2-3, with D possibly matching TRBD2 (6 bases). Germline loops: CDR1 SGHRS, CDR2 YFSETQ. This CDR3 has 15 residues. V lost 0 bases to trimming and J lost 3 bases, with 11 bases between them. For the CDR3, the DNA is TGCGCCAGCAGCTTGGGTAGCGGTATAACAGATACGCAGTATTTT. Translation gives CASSLGSGITDTQYF.

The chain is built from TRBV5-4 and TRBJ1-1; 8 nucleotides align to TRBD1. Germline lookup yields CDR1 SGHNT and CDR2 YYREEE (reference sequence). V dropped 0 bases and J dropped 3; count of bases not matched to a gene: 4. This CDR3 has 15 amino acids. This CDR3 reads CASSLGTGRDTEAFF. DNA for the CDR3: TGTGCCAGCAGCTTGGGGACAGGGAGGGACACTGAAGCTTTCTTT.

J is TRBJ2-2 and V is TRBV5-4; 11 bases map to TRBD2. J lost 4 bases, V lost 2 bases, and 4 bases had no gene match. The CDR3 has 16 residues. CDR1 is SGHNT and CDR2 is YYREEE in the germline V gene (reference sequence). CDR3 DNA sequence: TGTGCCAGCAGCTTTATAGCGGGGGGGCCCACCGGGGAGCTGTTTTTT. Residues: CASSFIAGGPTGELFF.

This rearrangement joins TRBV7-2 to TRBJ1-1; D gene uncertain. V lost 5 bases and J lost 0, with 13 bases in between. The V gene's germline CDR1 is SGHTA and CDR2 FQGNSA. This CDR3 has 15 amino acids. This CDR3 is CASSHTATVNTEAFF. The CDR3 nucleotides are TGTGCCAGCAGCCACACCGCCACAGTGAACACTGAAGCTTTCTTT.

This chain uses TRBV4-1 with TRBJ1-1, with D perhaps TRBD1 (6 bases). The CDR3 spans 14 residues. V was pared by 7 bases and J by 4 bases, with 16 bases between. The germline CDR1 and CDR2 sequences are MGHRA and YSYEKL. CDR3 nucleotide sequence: TGCGCCAGCACAAAGGGGGTTTGGGGCACTGAAGCTTTCTTT. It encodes CASTKGVWGTEAFF.

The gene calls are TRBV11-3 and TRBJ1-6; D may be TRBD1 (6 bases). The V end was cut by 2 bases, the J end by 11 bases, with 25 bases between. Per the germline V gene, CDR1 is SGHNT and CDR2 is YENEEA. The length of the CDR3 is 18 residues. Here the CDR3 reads CASSLTSRADRKKPPLHF. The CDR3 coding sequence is TGTGCCAGCAGCTTAACGAGCAGGGCCGACAGGAAAAAGCCACCCCTCCACTTT. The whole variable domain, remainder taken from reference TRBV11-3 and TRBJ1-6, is EAGVVQSPRYKIIEKKQPVAFWCNPISGHNTLYWYLQNLGQGPELLIRYENEEAVDDSQLPKDRFSAERLKGVDSTLKIQPAELGDSAVYLCASSLTSRADRKKPPLHFGNGTRLTVT.

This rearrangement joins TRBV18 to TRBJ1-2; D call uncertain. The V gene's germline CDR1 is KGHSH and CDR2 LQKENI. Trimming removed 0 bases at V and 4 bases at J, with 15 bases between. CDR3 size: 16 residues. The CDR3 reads CASSPPDGEYGYGYTF. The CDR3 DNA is TGTGCCAGCTCACCACCGGATGGGGAGTACGGCTATGGCTACACCTTC. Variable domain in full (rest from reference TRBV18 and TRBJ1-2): NAGVMQNPRHLVRRRGQEARLRCSPMKGHSHVYWYRQLPEEGLKFMVYLQKENIIDESGMPKERFSAEFPKEGPSILRIQQVVRGDSAAYFCASSPPDGEYGYGYTFGSGTRLTVV.

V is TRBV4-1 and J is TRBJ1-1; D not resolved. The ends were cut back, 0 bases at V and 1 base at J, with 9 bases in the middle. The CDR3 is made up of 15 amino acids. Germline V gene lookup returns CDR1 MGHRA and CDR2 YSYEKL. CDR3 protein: CASSQDLPGNTEAFF. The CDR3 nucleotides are TGCGCCAGCAGCCAAGATTTACCAGGGAACACTGAAGCTTTCTTT.

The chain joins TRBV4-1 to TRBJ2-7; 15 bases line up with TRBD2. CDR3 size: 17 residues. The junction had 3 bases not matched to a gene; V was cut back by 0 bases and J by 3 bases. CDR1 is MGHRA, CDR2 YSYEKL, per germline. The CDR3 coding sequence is TGCGCCAGCAGCCAAGATGGGACTAGCGGGAGGTTCTACGAGCAGTACTTC. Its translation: CASSQDGTSGRFYEQYF.

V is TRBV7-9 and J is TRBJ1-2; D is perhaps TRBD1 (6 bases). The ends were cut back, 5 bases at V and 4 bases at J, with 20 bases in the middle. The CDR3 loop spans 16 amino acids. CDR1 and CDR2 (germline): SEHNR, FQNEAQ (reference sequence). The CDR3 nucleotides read TGTGCCAGCAGCCCCGCCCGGCGGGGGCTCGCCTATGGCTACACCTTC. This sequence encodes CASSPARRGLAYGYTF.

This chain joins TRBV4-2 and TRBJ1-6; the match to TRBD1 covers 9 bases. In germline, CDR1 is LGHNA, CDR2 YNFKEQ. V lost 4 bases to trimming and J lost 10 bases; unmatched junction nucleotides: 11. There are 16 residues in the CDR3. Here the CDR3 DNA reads TGTGCCAGCAGCCCCTCGTCAGGACAGGGGAGGTCACCCCTCCACTTT. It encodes CASSPSSGQGRSPLHF.

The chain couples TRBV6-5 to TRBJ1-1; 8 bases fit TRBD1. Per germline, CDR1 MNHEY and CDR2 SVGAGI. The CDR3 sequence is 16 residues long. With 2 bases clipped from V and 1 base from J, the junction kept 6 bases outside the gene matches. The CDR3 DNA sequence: TGTGCCAGCAGTTACGGACAGGGAATTAGGAACACTGAAGCTTTCTTT. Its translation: CASSYGQGIRNTEAFF.

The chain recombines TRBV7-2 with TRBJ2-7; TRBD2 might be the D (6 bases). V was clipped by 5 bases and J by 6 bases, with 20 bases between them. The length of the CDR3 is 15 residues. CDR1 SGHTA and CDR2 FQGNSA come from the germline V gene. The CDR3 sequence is CASSPFLPGVGEQYF. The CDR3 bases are TGTGCCAGCAGCCCGTTCCTCCCGGGGGTGGGCGAGCAGTACTTC.

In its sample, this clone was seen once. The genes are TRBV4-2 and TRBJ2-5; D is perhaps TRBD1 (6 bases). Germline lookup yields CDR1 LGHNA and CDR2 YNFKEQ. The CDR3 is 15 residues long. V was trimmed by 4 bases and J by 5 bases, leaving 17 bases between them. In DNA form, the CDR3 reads TGTGCCAGCAGCCCGCGGACAGTTTTGGGCGAGACCCAGTACTTC. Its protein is CASSPRTVLGETQYF.

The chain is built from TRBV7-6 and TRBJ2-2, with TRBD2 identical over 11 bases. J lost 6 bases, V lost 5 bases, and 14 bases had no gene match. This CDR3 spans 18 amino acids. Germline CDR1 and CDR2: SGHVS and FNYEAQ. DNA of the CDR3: TGTGCCAGCAGCCCCCACAATTTAGCGGGGGGGCCTGCCGGGGAGCTGTTTTTT. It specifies CASSPHNLAGGPAGELFF.

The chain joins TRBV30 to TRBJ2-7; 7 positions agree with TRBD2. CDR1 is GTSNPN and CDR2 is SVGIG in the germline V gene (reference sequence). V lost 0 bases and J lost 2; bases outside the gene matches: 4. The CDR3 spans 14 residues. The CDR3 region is CAWSVAGVAYEQYF. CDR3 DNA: TGTGCCTGGAGTGTGGCGGGAGTGGCCTACGAGCAGTACTTC.

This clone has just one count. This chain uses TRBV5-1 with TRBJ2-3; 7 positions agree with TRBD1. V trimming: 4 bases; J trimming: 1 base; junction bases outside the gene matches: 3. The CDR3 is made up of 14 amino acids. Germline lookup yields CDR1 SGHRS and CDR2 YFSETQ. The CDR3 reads CASSRGTGTDTQYF. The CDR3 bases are TGCGCCAGCAGCAGAGGGACAGGCACAGATACGCAGTATTTT.